The 10 T cell receptor beta chains reported below all come from one sample, sequenced in a study of T-cell memory formation after mild COVID-19. TCRdb re-called the 5' RACE reads with MiXCR, one entry per CDR3 protein. Of fewer than 150,000 distinct CDR3 sequences listed, around a fifth are singletons. Specimen: PBMCs or a T cell subset sorted from them (not recorded which). All receptors come from a man younger than 35 who had mild COVID-19 (a few samples of this study predate the infection). Cell type and time point are not known.

A few counts support this clonotype. The chain combines TRBV5-1 with TRBJ2-1; D is uncertain. The germline V gene encodes CDR1 SGHRS and CDR2 YFSETQ. The CDR3 is made up of 14 amino acids. Deletions cut 2 bases from V and 0 bases from J, with 6 bases between. The CDR3 DNA is TGCGCCAGCAGCTTAAGGATCTCCTACAATGAGCAGTTCTTC. This codes for CASSLRISYNEQFF.

This rearrangement joins TRBV6-2 or TRBV6-3 to TRBJ2-2; TRBD2 might be the D (6 bases). Per germline, CDR1 MNHEY and CDR2 SVGEGT. Trimming left V 5 bases short and J 6 bases short, with 25 bases between. This CDR3 contains 18 residues. The CDR3 loop reads CASSASPMLAIMSGELFF. CDR3 DNA sequence: TGTGCCAGCAGTGCTTCCCCTATGCTAGCGATTATGTCCGGGGAGCTGTTTTTT.

V gene TRBV15 combines with J gene TRBJ2-3, with 9 bases identical to TRBD1. The V gene end was trimmed by 8 bases and the J gene end by 6 bases; junction bases not matched to a gene: 15. CDR1 and CDR2 (germline): LNHNV, YYDKDF (reference sequence). The CDR3 loop spans 16 amino acids. The DNA of the CDR3 is TGTGCCACCTCCACAGGGGGCTGGCTGAGACGGGATACGCAGTATTTT. It yields the protein CATSTGGWLRRDTQYF.

This clonotype was counted ten times or more. CDR3 in amino acids: CASYGGWAGELFF. CDR3 DNA sequence: TGTGCCTCGTATGGAGGGTGGGCCGGGGAGCTGTTTTTT. The chain links TRBV11-2 to TRBJ2-2; D perhaps matches TRBD2 (6 bases). Per the germline V gene, CDR1 is SGHAT and CDR2 is FQNNGV. V lost 11 bases to trimming and J lost 6 bases, with 16 bases between them. This CDR3 is 13 amino acids long.

The chain couples TRBV7-2 to TRBJ2-1, with TRBD2 identical over 10 bases. The CDR3 has 15 amino acids. Germline CDR1 reads SGHTA; CDR2 reads FQGNSA. V shed 7 bases and J 5 bases; nucleotides not matched to a gene: 8. CDR3 protein: CASTFIAGGDNEQFF. The CDR3 coding sequence is TGTGCCAGCACCTTCATAGCGGGGGGAGACAATGAGCAGTTCTTC.

There are a few counts of this clonotype. V and J are TRBV6-1 and TRBJ2-4; tentatively, D is TRBD1 (6 bases). V lost 6 bases and J lost 8, with 23 bases in between. Germline V CDR1 and CDR2: MNHNS, SASEGT. This CDR3 is 16 amino acids long. CDR3 sequence: CASRGLLSGAYYIQYF. In DNA form, the CDR3 reads TGTGCCAGCAGAGGTCTATTATCAGGGGCTTACTACATTCAGTACTTC.

A few counts support this clonotype. The chain uses TRBV6-5 and TRBJ2-3; D gene uncertain. The CDR3 covers 14 residues. V was trimmed by 2 bases and J by 1 base, leaving 7 bases between them. Germline V gene data show CDR1 as MNHEY and CDR2 as SVGAGI. CDR3 nucleotide sequence: TGTGCCAGCAGTTACGATGGCGGCACAGATACGCAGTATTTT. It is translated as CASSYDGGTDTQYF.

The genes are TRBV7-2 and TRBJ1-1; unclear D gene. Germline V CDR1 and CDR2: SGHTA, FQGNSA. Deletions cut 5 bases from V and 4 bases from J, with 11 bases between. The CDR3 length is 13 residues. CDR3 in DNA: TGTGCCAGCAGCCAAGGCTGGAGCACTGAAGCTTTCTTT. Its translation is CASSQGWSTEAFF.

This clonotype showed up just a few times. The chain's CDR3 is CASSSRGGDTEAFF. The CDR3 DNA reads as TGTGCCAGCAGCTCCCGGGGTGGGGACACTGAAGCTTTCTTT. The chain links TRBV7-3 to TRBJ1-1; no definite D call. The CDR3 sequence is 14 residues long. V was trimmed by 4 bases and J by 3 bases, leaving 12 bases between them. CDR1 and CDR2 from the germline V gene are SGHTA and FQGTGA.

This clonotype was seen more than once but under ten times. This chain joins TRBV10-3 and TRBJ2-7; 7 bases fit TRBD2. The germline CDR1 and CDR2 sequences are ENHRY and SYGVKD. The ends lost 0 bases at V and 6 bases at J; junction bases unmatched: 8. CDR3 length equals 15 residues. The CDR3 here is CAISESTSYSREQYF. The CDR3 region has the DNA TGTGCCATCAGTGAGTCGACTAGCTATAGTCGCGAGCAGTACTTC.